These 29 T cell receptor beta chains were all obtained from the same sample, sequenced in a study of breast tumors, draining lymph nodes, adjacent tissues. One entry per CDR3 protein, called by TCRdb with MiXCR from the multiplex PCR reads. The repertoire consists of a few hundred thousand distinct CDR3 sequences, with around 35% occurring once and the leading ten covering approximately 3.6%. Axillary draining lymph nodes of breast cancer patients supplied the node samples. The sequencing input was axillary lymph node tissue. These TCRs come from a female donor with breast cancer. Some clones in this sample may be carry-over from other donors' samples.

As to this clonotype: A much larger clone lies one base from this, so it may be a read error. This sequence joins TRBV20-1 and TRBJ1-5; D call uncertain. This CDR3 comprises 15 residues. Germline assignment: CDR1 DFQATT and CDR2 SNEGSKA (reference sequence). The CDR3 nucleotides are TGCAGTGCTAGAGAGGCAGTTTATAGCACTCAGCCCCAGCATTTT. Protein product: CSAREAVYSTQPQHF.

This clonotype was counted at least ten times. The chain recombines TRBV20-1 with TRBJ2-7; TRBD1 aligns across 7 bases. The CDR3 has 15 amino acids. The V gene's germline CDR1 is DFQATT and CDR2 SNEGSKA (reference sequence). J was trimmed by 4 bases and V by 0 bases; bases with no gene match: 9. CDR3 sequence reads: CSAREETGVNYEQYF. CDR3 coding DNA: TGCAGTGCTAGAGAAGAAACAGGGGTTAATTACGAGCAGTACTTC.

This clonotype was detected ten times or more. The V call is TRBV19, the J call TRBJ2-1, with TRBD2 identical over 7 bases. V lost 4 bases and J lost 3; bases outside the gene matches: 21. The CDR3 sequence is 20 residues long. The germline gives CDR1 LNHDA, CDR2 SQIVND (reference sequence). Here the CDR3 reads CASSKPLGAGVGSRYNEQFF. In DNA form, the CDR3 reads TGTGCCAGTAGTAAGCCTCTTGGGGCGGGAGTTGGTTCGCGCTACAATGAGCAGTTCTTC.

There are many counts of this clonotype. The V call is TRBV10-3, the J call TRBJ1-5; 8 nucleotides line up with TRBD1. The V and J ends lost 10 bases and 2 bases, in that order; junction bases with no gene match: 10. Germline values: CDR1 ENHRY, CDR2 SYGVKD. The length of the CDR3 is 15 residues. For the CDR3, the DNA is TGTGCCACACACAGGGGGGGAGATGGCAATCAGCCCCAGCATTTT. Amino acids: CATHRGGDGNQPQHF.

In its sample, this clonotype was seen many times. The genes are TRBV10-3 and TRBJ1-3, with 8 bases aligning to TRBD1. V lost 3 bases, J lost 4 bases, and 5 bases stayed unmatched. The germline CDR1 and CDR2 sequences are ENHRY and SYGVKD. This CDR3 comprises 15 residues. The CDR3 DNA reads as TGTGCCATCAGTGACTACGACAGGGGAGGAAACACCATATATTTT. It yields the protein CAISDYDRGGNTIYF.

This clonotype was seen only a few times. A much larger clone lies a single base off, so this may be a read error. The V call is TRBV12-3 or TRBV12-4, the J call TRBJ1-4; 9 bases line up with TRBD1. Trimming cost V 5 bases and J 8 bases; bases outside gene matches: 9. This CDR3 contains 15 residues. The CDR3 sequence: CASSNTGGVEEKLFF. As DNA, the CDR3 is TGTGCCAGCAGTAACACAGGGGGCGTAGAGGAAAAACTGTTTTTT.

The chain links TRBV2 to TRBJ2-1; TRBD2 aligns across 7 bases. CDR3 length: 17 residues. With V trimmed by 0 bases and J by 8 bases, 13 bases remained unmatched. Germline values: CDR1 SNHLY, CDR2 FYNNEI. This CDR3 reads CASSEALSGWTSDEQFF. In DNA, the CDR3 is TGTGCCAGCAGTGAAGCGCTTAGCGGGTGGACCTCGGATGAGCAGTTCTTC.

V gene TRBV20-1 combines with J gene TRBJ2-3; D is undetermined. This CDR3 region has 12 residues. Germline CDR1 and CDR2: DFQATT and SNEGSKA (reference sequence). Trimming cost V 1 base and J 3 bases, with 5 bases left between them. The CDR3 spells CSARAWTDTQYF. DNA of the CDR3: TGCAGTGCTAGAGCTTGGACAGATACGCAGTATTTT.

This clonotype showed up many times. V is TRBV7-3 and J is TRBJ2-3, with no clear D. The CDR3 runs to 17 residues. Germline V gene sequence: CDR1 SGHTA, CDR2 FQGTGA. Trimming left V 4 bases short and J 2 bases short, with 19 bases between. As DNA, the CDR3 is TGTGCCAGCAGCTCACCTCGGACCAGGCAAGACACAGATACGCAGTATTTT. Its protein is CASSSPRTRQDTDTQYF.

CDR3 residues: CAQKAGAEGGYTF. CDR3 nucleotide sequence: TGTGCTCAGAAAGCCGGGGCCGAGGGCGGCTACACCTTC. V gene TRBV9 combines with J gene TRBJ1-2; D might be TRBD1 (5 bases). Germline lookup yields CDR1 SGDLS and CDR2 YYNGEE. The CDR3 has 13 amino acids.

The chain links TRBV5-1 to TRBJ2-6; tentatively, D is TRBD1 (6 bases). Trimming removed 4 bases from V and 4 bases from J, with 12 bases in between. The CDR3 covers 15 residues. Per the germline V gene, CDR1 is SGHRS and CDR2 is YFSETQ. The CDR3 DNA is TGCGCCAGCAGCCAGGGACATGGGGGGGCCAACGTCCTGACTTTC. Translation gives CASSQGHGGANVLTF.

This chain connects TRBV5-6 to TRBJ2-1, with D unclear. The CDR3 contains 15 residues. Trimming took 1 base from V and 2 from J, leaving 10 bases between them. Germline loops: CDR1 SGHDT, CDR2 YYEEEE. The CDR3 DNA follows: TGTGCCAGCAGCTTGCGACGGACGGCCTACAATGAGCAGTTCTTC. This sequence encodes CASSLRRTAYNEQFF.

DNA for the CDR3: TGTGCCAGCATCTCGGGCGGGGGCGGCTACACCTTC. Its translation: CASISGGGGYTF. The V gene is TRBV4-2, the J gene TRBJ1-2; D perhaps matches TRBD1 (6 bases). Germline values: CDR1 LGHNA, CDR2 YNFKEQ. This CDR3 comprises 12 residues. V lost 7 bases, J lost 8 bases, and 14 bases lay in between.

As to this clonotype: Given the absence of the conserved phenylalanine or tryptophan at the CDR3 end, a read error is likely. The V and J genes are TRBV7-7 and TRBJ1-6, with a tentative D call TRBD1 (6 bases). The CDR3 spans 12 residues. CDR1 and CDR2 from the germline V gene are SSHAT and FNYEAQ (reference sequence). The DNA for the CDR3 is TGTGCTAGCAGCCTCAGGGGTTCACCCCTCCACTCT. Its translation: CASSLRGSPLHS.

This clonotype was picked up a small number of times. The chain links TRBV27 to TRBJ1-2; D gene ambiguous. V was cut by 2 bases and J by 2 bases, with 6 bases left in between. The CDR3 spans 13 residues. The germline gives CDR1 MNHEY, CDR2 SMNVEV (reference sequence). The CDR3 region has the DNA TGTGCCAGCAGTTTAAGTCGGAACTATGGCTACACCTTC. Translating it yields CASSLSRNYGYTF.

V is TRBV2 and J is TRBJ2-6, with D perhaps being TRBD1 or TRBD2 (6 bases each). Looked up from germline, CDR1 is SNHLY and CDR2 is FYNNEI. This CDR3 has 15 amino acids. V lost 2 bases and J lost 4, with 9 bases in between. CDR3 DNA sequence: TGTGCCAGCAGTGAATCGGGGGCCGGGGCCAACGTCCTGACTTTC. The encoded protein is CASSESGAGANVLTF.

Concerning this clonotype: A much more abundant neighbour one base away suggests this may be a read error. CDR3 protein: CSARGLASGTSYEQYF. CDR3 nucleotides: TGCAGTGCTAGAGGTTTGGCTAGCGGGACCTCCTACGAGCAGTACTTC. The chain joins TRBV20-1 to TRBJ2-7, with 9 bases matching TRBD2. This CDR3 has 16 residues. The germline V gene encodes CDR1 DFQATT and CDR2 SNEGSKA (reference sequence). J was trimmed by 0 bases and V by 1 base; bases with no gene match: 7.

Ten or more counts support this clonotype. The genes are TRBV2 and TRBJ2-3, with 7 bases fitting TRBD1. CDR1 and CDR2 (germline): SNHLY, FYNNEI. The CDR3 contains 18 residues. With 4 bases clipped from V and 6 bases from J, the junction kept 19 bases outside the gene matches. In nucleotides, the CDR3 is TGTGCCAGCAGTGGACCGTCCTTGAGACAGGGTGGGGCGGATACGCAGTATTTT. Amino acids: CASSGPSLRQGGADTQYF. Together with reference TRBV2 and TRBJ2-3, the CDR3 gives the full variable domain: EPEVTQTPSHQVTQMGQEVILRCVPISNHLYFYWYRQILGQKVEFLVSFYNNEISEKSEIFDDQFSVERPDGSNFTLKIRSTKLEDSAMYFCASSGPSLRQGGADTQYFGPGTRLTVL.

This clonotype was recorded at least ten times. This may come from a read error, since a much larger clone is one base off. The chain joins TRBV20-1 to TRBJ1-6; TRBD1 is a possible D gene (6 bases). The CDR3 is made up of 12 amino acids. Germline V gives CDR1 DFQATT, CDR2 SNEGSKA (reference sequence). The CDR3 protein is CSAREGTSPPHF. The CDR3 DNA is TGCAGTGCTAGAGAGGGGACATCACCCCCCCACTTT.

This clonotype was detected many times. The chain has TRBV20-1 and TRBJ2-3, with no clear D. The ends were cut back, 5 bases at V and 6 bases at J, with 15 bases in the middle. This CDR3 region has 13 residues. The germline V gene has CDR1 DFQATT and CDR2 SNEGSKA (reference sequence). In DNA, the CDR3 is TGCAGTGCTGATAGGGCATTGGGTGATACGCAGTATTTT. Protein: CSADRALGDTQYF.

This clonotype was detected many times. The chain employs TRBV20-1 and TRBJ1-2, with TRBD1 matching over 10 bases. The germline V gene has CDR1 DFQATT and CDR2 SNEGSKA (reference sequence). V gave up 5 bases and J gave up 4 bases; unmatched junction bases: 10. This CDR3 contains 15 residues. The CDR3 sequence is CSAQVDRGLVYGYTF. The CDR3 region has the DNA TGCAGTGCTCAAGTTGACAGGGGGCTTGTCTATGGCTACACCTTC.

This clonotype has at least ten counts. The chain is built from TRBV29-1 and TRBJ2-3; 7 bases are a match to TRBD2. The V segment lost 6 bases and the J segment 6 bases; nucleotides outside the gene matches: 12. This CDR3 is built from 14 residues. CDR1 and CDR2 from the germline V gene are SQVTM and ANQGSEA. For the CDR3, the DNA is TGCAGCGTGGAACTAGCGATTAGGGTTGATACGCAGTATTTT. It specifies CSVELAIRVDTQYF.

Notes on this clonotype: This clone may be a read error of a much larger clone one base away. CDR3 protein: CSARDRVRTSEQYF. As DNA, the CDR3 is TGCAGTGCTAGAGATAGAGTTAGAACCAGCGAGCAGTACTTC. J is TRBJ2-7 and V is TRBV20-1; D not certain. There are 14 residues in the CDR3. V was trimmed by 0 bases and J by 6 bases, leaving 15 bases between them. CDR1 is DFQATT and CDR2 is SNEGSKA in the germline V gene (reference sequence).

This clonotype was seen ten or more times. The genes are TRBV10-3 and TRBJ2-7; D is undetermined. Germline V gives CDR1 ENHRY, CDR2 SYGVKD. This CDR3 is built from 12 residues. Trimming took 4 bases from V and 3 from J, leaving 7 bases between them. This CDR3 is CAISVMGYEQYF. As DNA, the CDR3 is TGTGCCATCAGTGTTATGGGCTACGAGCAGTACTTC.

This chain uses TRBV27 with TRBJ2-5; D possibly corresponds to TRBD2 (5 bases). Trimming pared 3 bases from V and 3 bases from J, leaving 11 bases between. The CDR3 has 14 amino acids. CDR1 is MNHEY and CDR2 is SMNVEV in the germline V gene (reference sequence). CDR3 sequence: CASSFTASKETQYF. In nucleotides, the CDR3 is TGTGCCAGCAGTTTTACGGCTAGCAAAGAGACCCAGTACTTC.

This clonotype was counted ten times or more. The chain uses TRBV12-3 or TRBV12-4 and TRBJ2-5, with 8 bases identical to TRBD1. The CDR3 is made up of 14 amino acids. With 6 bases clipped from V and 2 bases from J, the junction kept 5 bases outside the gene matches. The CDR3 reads CASRTGTGQETQYF. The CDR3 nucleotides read TGTGCCAGCAGGACCGGGACAGGACAAGAGACCCAGTACTTC.

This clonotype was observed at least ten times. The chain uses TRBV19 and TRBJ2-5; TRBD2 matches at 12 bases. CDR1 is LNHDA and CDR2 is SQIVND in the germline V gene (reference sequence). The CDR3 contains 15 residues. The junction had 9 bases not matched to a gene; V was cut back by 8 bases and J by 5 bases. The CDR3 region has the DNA TGTGCCAGTGCCCCTAGCGGGGGGGCCGCGGAGACCCAGTACTTC. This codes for CASAPSGGAAETQYF.

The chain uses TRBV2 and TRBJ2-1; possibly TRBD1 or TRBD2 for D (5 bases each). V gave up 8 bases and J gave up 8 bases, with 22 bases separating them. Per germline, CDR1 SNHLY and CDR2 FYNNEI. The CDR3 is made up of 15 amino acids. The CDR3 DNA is TGTGCCAGCCGCCGGGACCTTCCCACCTCTCATGAGCAGTTCTTC. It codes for CASRRDLPTSHEQFF.

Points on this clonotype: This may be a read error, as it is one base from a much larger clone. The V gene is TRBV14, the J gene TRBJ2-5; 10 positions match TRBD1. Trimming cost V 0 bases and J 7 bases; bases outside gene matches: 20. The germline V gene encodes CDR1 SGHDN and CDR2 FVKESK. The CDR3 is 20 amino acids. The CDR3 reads CASSQDHGTGVSLSKGTQYF. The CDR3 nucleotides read TGTGCCAGCAGCCAAGACCACGGGACAGGGGTTTCCTTAAGTAAGGGGACCCAGTACTTC.